The rows below give T cell receptor beta chains drawn from one sample of a study of blood T cells in healthy people across ages. One entry per CDR3 protein, called by TCRdb with MiXCR from the 5' RACE reads. The repertoire holds 700,000 to 1,000,000 distinct CDR3 sequences, with approximately 48% as singletons. Sequencing was carried out using blood. These receptors were taken from a man in his 60s in good health. CDR3s include the opening cysteine and the closing phenylalanine or tryptophan. D genes are given only for firm matches. Expanded clones are given a class, and other clones once, few, many or no size at all.

size: few; J: TRBJ2-3; D: -; V: TRBV20-1; CDR3: CSYAEWKGTDTQYF; DNA: TGCAGTTACGCCGAATGGAAGGGGACAGATACGCAGTATTTT
size: many; J: TRBJ2-7; D: -; V: TRBV12-3/TRBV12-4; CDR3: CASSTSYEQYF; DNA: TGTGCCAGCAGTACCTCCTACGAGCAGTACTTC
size: -; J: TRBJ2-3; D: -; V: TRBV5-6; CDR3: CASSLDPRADTQYF; DNA: TGTGCCAGCAGCTTGGACCCTCGAGCAGATACGCAGTATTTT
size: few; J: TRBJ2-5; D: TRBD2; V: TRBV7-6; CDR3: CASSFPTSGGTETQYF; DNA: TGTGCCAGCAGCTTCCCGACTAGCGGGGGTACAGAGACCCAGTACTTC
size: -; J: TRBJ1-1; D: -; V: TRBV11-2; CDR3: CASSVQQHTEAFF; DNA: TGTGCCAGCAGCGTCCAACAGCACACTGAAGCTTTCTTT
size: -; J: TRBJ2-1; D: -; V: TRBV7-6; CDR3: CASSLGGRGGGEQFF; DNA: TGTGCCAGCAGCTTAGGCGGCAGGGGAGGAGGTGAGCAGTTCTTC
size: -; J: TRBJ2-6; D: TRBD1; V: TRBV3-1; CDR3: CASSQDEMTGISGANVLTF; DNA: TGTGCCAGCAGCCAAGACGAAATGACAGGGATCTCTGGGGCCAACGTCCTGACTTTC
size: -; J: TRBJ2-3; D: -; V: TRBV7-2; CDR3: CASSQPLGGRDTQYF; DNA: TGTGCCAGCAGCCAGCCCTTGGGGGGCCGCGATACGCAGTATTTT
size: -; J: TRBJ2-3; D: -; V: TRBV11-3; CDR3: CASSYTWDVGTQYF; DNA: TGTGCCAGCAGCTACACCTGGGATGTTGGTACGCAGTATTTT
size: -; J: TRBJ2-1; D: -; V: TRBV5-6; CDR3: CASRTAAGSGNEQFF; DNA: TGTGCCAGCAGAACGGCGGCGGGGTCGGGCAATGAGCAGTTCTTC
size: few; J: TRBJ2-1; D: -; V: TRBV12-3/TRBV12-4; CDR3: CASSPNDRHNEQFF; DNA: TGTGCCAGCAGCCCCAACGACAGGCACAATGAGCAGTTCTTC
size: -; J: TRBJ1-1; D: -; V: TRBV5-1; CDR3: CASSSTSGVGTKISEAFF; DNA: TGCGCCAGCAGCTCTACGTCAGGGGTAGGAACTAAGATCAGTGAAGCTTTCTTT
size: -; J: TRBJ1-5; D: -; V: TRBV10-2; CDR3: CASRPGASNQPQHF; DNA: TGCGCCAGCAGACCGGGAGCGAGCAATCAGCCCCAGCATTTT
size: -; J: TRBJ2-4; D: -; V: TRBV12-3/TRBV12-4; CDR3: CASSPNLGEQYF; DNA: TGTGCCAGCAGTCCCAACCTGGGGGAGCAGTACTTC
size: -; J: TRBJ2-7; D: TRBD1; V: TRBV12-3/TRBV12-4; CDR3: CASRLGQGPYEQYF; DNA: TGTGCCAGCAGACTGGGACAGGGCCCCTACGAGCAGTACTTC
size: -; J: TRBJ2-5; D: -; V: TRBV19; CDR3: CASSTFGGALETQYF; DNA: TGTGCCAGTAGTACCTTTGGGGGGGCTTTGGAGACCCAGTACTTC
size: -; J: TRBJ2-1; D: -; V: TRBV6-1; CDR3: CASSPHIGVGQFF; DNA: TGTGCCAGCAGTCCTCACATCGGGGTTGGGCAGTTCTTC
size: many; J: TRBJ1-5; D: -; V: TRBV27; CDR3: CASRPRMYSNQPQHF; DNA: TGTGCCAGCAGACCAAGGATGTATAGCAATCAGCCCCAGCATTTT
size: -; J: TRBJ2-5; D: -; V: TRBV12-3/TRBV12-4; CDR3: CVSRATSSVYETQYF; DNA: TGTGTCAGCAGAGCTACCTCTAGTGTCTATGAGACCCAGTACTTC
size: -; J: TRBJ2-5; D: TRBD2; V: TRBV5-1; CDR3: CASSPPRTSGSQETQYF; DNA: TGCGCCAGCAGCCCCCCCCGGACTAGCGGTTCCCAAGAGACCCAGTACTTC
size: few; J: TRBJ2-1; D: -; V: TRBV20-1; CDR3: CSASVAGHEQFF; DNA: TGCAGTGCTAGTGTGGCCGGGCATGAGCAGTTCTTC
size: -; J: TRBJ1-2; D: -; V: TRBV12-3/TRBV12-4; CDR3: CASTQRRAVYGYTF; DNA: TGTGCCAGCACCCAAAGGAGGGCCGTCTATGGCTACACCTTC
size: -; J: TRBJ1-5; D: -; V: TRBV9; CDR3: CASSVTGQSNQPQHF; DNA: TGTGCCAGCAGCGTAACAGGGCAGAGCAATCAGCCCCAGCATTTT
size: -; J: TRBJ2-1; D: -; V: TRBV24-1; CDR3: CATNRAGTNEQFF; DNA: TGTGCCACCAATAGGGCGGGTACGAATGAGCAGTTCTTC
size: -; J: TRBJ2-5; D: -; V: TRBV11-2; CDR3: CASSLTNRERTEQYF; DNA: TGTGCCAGCAGCTTAACGAATAGGGAGAGGACGGAGCAGTACTTC
size: -; J: TRBJ2-3; D: -; V: TRBV7-9; CDR3: CASSTTASSTDTQYF; DNA: TGTGCCAGCAGTACCACAGCTTCTAGCACAGATACGCAGTATTTT
size: few; J: TRBJ2-7; D: -; V: TRBV6-2/TRBV6-3; CDR3: CASSYALETYEQYF; DNA: TGTGCCAGCAGTTACGCACTTGAAACCTACGAGCAGTACTTC
size: -; J: TRBJ1-2; D: TRBD1; V: TRBV27; CDR3: CASKQDRGNYGYTF; DNA: TGTGCCAGCAAGCAGGACAGGGGTAACTATGGCTACACCTTC
size: many; J: TRBJ2-5; D: -; V: TRBV7-9; CDR3: CASSSQGQETQYF; DNA: TGTGCCAGCAGCTCCCAGGGGCAAGAGACCCAGTACTTC
size: -; J: TRBJ1-1; D: -; V: TRBV6-1; CDR3: CASRKMDGTVEAFF; DNA: TGTGCCAGCAGGAAAATGGACGGAACGGTAGAAGCTTTCTTT
size: few; J: TRBJ2-1; D: -; V: TRBV29-1; CDR3: CSAGDAGNEQFF; DNA: TGCAGCGCCGGGGACGCTGGCAATGAGCAGTTCTTC
size: -; J: TRBJ2-3; D: TRBD2; V: TRBV4-1; CDR3: CASSQVWAPSGGAVDTQYF; DNA: TGCGCCAGCAGCCAAGTTTGGGCCCCTAGCGGGGGGGCGGTAGATACGCAGTATTTT
size: few; J: TRBJ2-5; D: TRBD2; V: TRBV2; CDR3: CASSPGLAALETQYF; DNA: TGTGCCAGCAGTCCGGGACTAGCGGCATTGGAGACCCAGTACTTC
size: -; J: TRBJ2-7; D: -; V: TRBV28; CDR3: CARSTPGGSYEQYF; DNA: TGTGCCAGAAGTACGCCCGGGGGATCCTACGAGCAGTACTTC
size: once; J: TRBJ2-6; D: -; V: TRBV19; CDR3: CASRSNVVANVLTF; DNA: TGTGCCAGTAGATCCAATGTGGTAGCCAACGTCCTGACTTTC
size: few; J: TRBJ2-7; D: -; V: TRBV12-3/TRBV12-4; CDR3: CASSLAGFPYEQYF; DNA: TGTGCCAGCAGCTTGGCGGGGTTCCCCTACGAGCAGTACTTC
size: many; J: TRBJ2-7; D: TRBD1; V: TRBV20-1; CDR3: CSGGQGRYEQYF; DNA: TGCAGTGGAGGACAGGGGAGATACGAGCAGTACTTC
size: -; J: TRBJ1-5; D: TRBD1; V: TRBV10-3; CDR3: CAIKGGGYNQPQHF; DNA: TGTGCCATCAAAGGGGGCGGTTACAATCAGCCCCAGCATTTT
size: -; J: TRBJ1-5; D: -; V: TRBV6-1; CDR3: CASSEAIGNQPQHF; DNA: TGTGCCAGCAGTGAAGCCATAGGCAATCAGCCCCAGCATTTT
size: -; J: TRBJ2-3; D: -; V: TRBV7-2; CDR3: CASSLGGTLEYTQYF; DNA: TGTGCCAGCAGCCTAGGGGGGACCCTTGAGTATACGCAGTATTTT
size: -; J: TRBJ2-7; D: -; V: TRBV28; CDR3: CASSSSPGTASSYEQYF; DNA: -
size: -; J: TRBJ2-7; D: -; V: TRBV19; CDR3: CASSILADPSEQYF; DNA: TGTGCCAGTAGTATTCTGGCGGACCCTTCCGAGCAGTACTTC
size: few; J: TRBJ2-1; D: -; V: TRBV5-1; CDR3: CASSPPDIEQFF; DNA: TGCGCCAGCAGCCCACCGGACATTGAGCAGTTCTTC
size: -; J: TRBJ2-3; D: -; V: TRBV1; CDR3: CTSSRRLAGGPDTQYF; DNA: TGCACCAGCAGCCGACGACTAGCGGGGGGTCCAGATACGCAGTATTTT
size: -; J: TRBJ2-7; D: -; V: TRBV7-2; CDR3: CASSQTGTSSSYEQYF; DNA: TGTGCCAGCAGCCAGACGGGGACATCGAGCTCCTACGAGCAGTACTTC
size: -; J: TRBJ1-1; D: -; V: TRBV6-5; CDR3: CASSYKLLNTEAFF; DNA: TGTGCCAGCAGTTACAAATTGTTGAACACTGAAGCTTTCTTT
size: -; J: TRBJ1-2; D: -; V: TRBV5-1; CDR3: CASSLVGAAEGYGYTF; DNA: TGCGCCAGCAGCTTGGTCGGGGCTGCAGAGGGTTATGGCTACACCTTC
size: once; J: TRBJ1-4; D: -; V: TRBV12-3/TRBV12-4; CDR3: CASSEAGWSEKLFF; DNA: TGTGCCAGCAGTGAGGCAGGGTGGAGTGAAAAACTGTTTTTT
size: -; J: TRBJ1-5; D: -; V: TRBV7-8; CDR3: CASSLAPGRLYCNQPQHF; DNA: TGTGCCAGCAGCTTAGCGCCGGGACGGTTGTATTGCAATCAGCCCCAGCATTTT
size: -; J: TRBJ2-7; D: -; V: TRBV6-2/TRBV6-3; CDR3: CASSAGDAYEQYF; DNA: TGTGCCAGCAGTGCAGGGGACGCCTACGAGCAGTACTTC
size: many; J: TRBJ1-1; D: -; V: TRBV18; CDR3: CASSPSTYTEAFF; DNA: TGTGCCAGCTCACCTAGTACTTACACTGAAGCTTTCTTT
size: -; J: TRBJ1-2; D: -; V: TRBV2; CDR3: CASSDLGTLGYTF; DNA: TGTGCCAGCAGTGATCTGGGGACGCTTGGCTACACCTTC
size: -; J: TRBJ2-1; D: -; V: TRBV29-1; CDR3: CSSDGSSYNEQFF; DNA: TGCAGCTCGGACGGTAGCTCCTACAATGAGCAGTTCTTC
size: -; J: TRBJ1-6; D: -; V: TRBV6-2/TRBV6-3; CDR3: CASSYFASPLHF; DNA: TGTGCCAGCAGTTACTTCGCTTCACCCCTCCACTTT
size: -; J: TRBJ2-3; D: TRBD2; V: TRBV18; CDR3: CASSPPSSGRTDTQYF; DNA: TGTGCCAGCTCACCACCGTCTAGCGGACGCACAGATACGCAGTATTTT